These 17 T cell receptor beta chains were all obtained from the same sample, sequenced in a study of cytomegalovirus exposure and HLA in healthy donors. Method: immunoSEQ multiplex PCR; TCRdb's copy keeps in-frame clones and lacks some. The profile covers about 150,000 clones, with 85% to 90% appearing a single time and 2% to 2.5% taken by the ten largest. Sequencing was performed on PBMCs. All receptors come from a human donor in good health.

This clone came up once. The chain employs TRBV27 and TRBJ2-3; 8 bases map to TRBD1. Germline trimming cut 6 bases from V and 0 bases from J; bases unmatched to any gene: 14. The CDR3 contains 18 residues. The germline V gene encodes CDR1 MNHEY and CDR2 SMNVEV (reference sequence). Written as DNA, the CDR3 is TGTGCCAGCAGGGGTACGACAGGGGATAGTTCTAGCACAGATACGCAGTATTTT. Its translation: CASRGTTGDSSSTDTQYF.

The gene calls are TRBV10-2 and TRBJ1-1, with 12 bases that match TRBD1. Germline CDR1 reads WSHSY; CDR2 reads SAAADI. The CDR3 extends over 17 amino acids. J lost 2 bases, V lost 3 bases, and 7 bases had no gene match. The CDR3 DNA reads TGCGCCAGCAGTGATTTAGGGACAGGGGGCAAAAACACTGAAGCTTTCTTT. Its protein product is CASSDLGTGGKNTEAFF.

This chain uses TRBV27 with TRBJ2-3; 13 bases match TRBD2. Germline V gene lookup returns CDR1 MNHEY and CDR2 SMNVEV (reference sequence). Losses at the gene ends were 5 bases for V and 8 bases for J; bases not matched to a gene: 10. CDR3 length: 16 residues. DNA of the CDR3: TGTGCCAGCAGTCCCGCGACTAGCGGGAGGTGGCTTACGCAGTATTTT. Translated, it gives CASSPATSGRWLTQYF.

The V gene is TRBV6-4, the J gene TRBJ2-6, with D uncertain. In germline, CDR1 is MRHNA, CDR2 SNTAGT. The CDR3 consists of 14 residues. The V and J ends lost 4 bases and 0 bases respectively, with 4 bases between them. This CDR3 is CASSAFSGANVLTF. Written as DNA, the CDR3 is TGTGCCAGCAGTGCATTCTCTGGGGCCAACGTCCTGACTTTC.

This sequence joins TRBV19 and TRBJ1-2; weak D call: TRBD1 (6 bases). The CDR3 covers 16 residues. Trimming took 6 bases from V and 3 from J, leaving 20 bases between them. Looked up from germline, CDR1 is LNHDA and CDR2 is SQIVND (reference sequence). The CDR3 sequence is CASSSLSQGSDYGYTF. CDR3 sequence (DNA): TGTGCCAGTAGCTCCCTTTCTCAGGGGTCAGACTATGGCTACACCTTC.

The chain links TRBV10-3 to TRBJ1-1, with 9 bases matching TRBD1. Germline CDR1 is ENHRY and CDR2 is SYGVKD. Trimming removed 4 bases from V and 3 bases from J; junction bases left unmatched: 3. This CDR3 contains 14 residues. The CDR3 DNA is TGTGCCATCAGTGGAGGACAGGGGTACACTGAAGCTTTCTTT. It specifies CAISGGQGYTEAFF.

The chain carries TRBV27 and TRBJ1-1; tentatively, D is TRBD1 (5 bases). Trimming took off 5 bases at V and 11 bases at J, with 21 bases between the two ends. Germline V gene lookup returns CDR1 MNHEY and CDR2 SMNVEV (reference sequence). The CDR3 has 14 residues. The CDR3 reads CASSQAGTLFRAFF. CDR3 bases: TGTGCCAGCAGTCAAGCCGGGACTTTATTCCGTGCTTTCTTT.

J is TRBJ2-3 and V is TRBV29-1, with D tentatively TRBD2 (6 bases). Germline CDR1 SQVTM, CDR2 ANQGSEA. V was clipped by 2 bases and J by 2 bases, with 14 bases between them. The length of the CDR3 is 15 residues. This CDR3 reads CSVEWDSAYTDTQYF. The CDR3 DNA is TGCAGCGTTGAATGGGACTCCGCTTACACAGATACGCAGTATTTT.

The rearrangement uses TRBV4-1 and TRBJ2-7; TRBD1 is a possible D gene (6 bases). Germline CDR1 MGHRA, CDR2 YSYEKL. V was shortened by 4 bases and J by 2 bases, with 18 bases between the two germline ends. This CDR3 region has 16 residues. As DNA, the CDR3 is TGCGCCAGCAGCCGGACGAGACAGGACCCCACCTACGAGCAGTACTTC. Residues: CASSRTRQDPTYEQYF.

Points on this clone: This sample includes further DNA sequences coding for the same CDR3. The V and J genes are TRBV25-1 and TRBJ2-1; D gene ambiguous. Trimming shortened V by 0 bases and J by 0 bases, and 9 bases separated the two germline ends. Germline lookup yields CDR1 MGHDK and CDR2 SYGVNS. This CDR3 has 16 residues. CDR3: CASSEYGGSSYNEQFF. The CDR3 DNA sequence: TGTGCCAGCAGTGAATATGGCGGAAGCTCCTACAATGAGCAGTTCTTC.

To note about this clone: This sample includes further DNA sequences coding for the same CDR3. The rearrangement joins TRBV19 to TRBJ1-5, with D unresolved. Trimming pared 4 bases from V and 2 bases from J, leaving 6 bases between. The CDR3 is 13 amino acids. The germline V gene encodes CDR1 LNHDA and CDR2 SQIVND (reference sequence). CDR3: CASSNRGNQPQHF. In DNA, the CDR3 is TGTGCCAGTAGTAATCGGGGCAATCAGCCCCAGCATTTT. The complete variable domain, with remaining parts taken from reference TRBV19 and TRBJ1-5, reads DGGITQSPKYLFRKEGQNVTLSCEQNLNHDAMYWYRQDPGQGLRLIYYSQIVNDFQKGDIAEGYSVSREKKESFPLTVTSAQKNPTAFYLCASSNRGNQPQHFGDGTRLSIL.

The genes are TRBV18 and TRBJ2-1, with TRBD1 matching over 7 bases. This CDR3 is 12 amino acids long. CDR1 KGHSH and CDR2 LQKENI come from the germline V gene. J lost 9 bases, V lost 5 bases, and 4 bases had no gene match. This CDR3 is CASSTGVFEQFF. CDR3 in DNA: TGTGCCAGCTCAACAGGGGTTTTTGAGCAGTTCTTC.

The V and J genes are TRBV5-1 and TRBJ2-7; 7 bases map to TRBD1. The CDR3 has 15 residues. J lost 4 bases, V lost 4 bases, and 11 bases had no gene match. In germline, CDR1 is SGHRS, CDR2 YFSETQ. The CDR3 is CASSKGTDLFYEQYF. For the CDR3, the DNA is TGCGCCAGCAGCAAGGGGACAGACCTCTTTTACGAGCAGTACTTC. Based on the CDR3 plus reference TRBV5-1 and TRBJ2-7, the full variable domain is KAGVTQTPRYLIKTRGQQVTLSCSPISGHRSVSWYQQTPGQGLQFLFEYFSETQRNKGNFPGRFSGRQFSNSRSEMNVSTLELGDSALYLCASSKGTDLFYEQYFGPGTRLTVT.

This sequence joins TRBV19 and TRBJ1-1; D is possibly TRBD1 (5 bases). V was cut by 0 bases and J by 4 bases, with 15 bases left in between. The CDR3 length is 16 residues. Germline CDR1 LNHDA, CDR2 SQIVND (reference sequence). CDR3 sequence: CASSIERGTGPTEAFF. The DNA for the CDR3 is TGTGCCAGTAGTATAGAAAGGGGAACAGGACCCACTGAAGCTTTCTTT.

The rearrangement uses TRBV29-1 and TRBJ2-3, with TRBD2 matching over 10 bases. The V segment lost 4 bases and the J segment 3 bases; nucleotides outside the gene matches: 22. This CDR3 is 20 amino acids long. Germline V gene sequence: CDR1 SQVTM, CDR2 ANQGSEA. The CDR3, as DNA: TGCAGCGTTGTGGGAGGTACTAGCGGGATAAAAGGTCGAGGGACAGATACGCAGTATTTT. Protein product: CSVVGGTSGIKGRGTDTQYF.

This chain's CDR3 is CASSPEAAGLAYNEQFF. DNA for the CDR3: TGTGCCAGCAGCCCAGAGGCGGCGGGACTAGCCTACAATGAGCAGTTCTTC. The V call is TRBV7-8, the J call TRBJ2-1; 8 nucleotides line up with TRBD2. V was pared by 5 bases and J by 2 bases, with 11 bases of the junction left unmatched. Looked up from germline, CDR1 is SGHVS and CDR2 is FQNEAQ. The CDR3 spans 17 residues.

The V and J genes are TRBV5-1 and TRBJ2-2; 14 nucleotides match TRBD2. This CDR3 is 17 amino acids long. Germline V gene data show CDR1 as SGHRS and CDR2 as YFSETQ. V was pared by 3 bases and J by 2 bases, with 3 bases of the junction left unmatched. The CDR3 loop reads CASSSTSGRVNTGELFF. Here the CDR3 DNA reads TGCGCCAGCAGCTCGACTAGCGGGAGGGTAAACACCGGGGAGCTGTTTTTT.